This entry features one TCR beta chain sequence. Its antigen is unknown. Isolated RNA was reverse transcribed in full, so expressed TCRB transcripts were sequenced. Generated by immunoSEQ multiplex PCR, the TCRdb table keeps only in-frame clones and is missing some. The data show around 650,000 clones, around an eighth seen once. The CDR3 is 13 amino acids. In all sorted populations, purity surpassed 95%. The entry originates in a study of beta chain features in type 1 diabetes. Study background: Patients looked much like healthy donors when it came to age, gender and cell yields. About 98,000,000 sorted cells were examined across all samples. Study-wide results and limits: PCR could preferentially amplify shorter templates, alike in patients and controls. Type 1 diabetes patients had moderately but significantly shorter TCRB CDR3s in all four CD4+ subsets.

Sequenced material: naive CD4+ T cells from blood. The J gene is TRBJ2-5, the V gene TRBV21-1; TRBD1, the table's D call, lacks a check against the DNA. TRBV21-1 has pseudogene status. The clonotype was recovered from a man aged 30 to 45 with type 1 diabetes. CDR3 residues: CASSVRGQETQYF. CDR3 sequence (DNA): TGTGCCAGCAGCGTAAGGGGCCAAGAGACCCAGTACTTC.